This record covers a single TCR beta chain. The antigen remains unidentified. This sample was taken from a study of vaccination and CD4 T cells after COVID-19. CDR1 and CDR2 (germline): DFQATT, SNEGSKA (reference sequence). The CDR3 spans 12 residues. V lost 4 bases to trimming and J lost 2 bases, with 7 bases between them. Treatment noted: approximately 9-day PBMC culture with coronavirus spike peptide pools or control peptides (ViraFEST assay). Sequenced with the Oncomine TCR Beta short-read assay was DNA taken from cultured CD4+ T cells. Using its own MiXCR run on the PCR reads, TCRdb lists one record per CDR3 protein. The sample holds more than 20,000 distinct CDR3 sequences, around 45% seen once.

This rearrangement joins TRBV20-1 to TRBJ2-3; D unresolved. Sequenced material: CD4+ T cells from blood, cultured in vitro. This clonotype was obtained from a human donor who had recovered from COVID-19. CDR3 in DNA: TGCAGTGCTATCCGGGCCACAGATACGCAGTATTTT. Translating gives CSAIRATDTQYF.